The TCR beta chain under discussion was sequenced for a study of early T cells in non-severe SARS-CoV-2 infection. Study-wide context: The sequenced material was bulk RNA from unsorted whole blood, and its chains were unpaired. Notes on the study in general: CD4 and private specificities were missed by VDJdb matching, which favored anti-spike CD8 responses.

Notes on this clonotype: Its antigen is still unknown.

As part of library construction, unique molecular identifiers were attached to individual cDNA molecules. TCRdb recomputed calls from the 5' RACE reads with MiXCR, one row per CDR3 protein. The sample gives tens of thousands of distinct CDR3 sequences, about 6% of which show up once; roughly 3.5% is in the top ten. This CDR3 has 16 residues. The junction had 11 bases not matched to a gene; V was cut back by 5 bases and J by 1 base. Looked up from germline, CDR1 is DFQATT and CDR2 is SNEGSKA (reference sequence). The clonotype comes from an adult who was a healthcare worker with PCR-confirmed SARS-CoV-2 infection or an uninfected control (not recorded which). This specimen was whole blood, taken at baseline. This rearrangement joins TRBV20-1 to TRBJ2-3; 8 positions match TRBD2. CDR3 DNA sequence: TGCAGTGCTGCACTCCGGACTAGCAGTCGCACAGATACGCAGTATTTT. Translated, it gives CSAALRTSSRTDTQYF.